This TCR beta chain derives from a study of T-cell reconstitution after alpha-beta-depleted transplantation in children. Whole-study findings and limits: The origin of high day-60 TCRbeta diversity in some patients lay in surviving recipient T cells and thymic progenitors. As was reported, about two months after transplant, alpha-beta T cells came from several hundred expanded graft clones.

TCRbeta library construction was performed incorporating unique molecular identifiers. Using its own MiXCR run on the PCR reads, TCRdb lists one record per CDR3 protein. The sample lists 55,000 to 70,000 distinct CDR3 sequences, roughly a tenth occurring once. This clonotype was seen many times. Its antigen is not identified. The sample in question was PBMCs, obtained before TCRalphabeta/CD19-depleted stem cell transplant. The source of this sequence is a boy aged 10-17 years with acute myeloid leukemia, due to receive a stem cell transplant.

In DNA form, the CDR3 reads TGCGCCAGCAGCCCCAACAACAGGGGCACCGGGGAGCTGTTTTTT. Its translation is CASSPNNRGTGELFF. This sequence joins TRBV5-1 and TRBJ2-2, with TRBD1 identical over 7 bases. Germline CDR1 is SGHRS and CDR2 is YFSETQ. CDR3 size: 15 residues. With 4 bases clipped from V and 4 bases from J, the junction kept 7 bases outside the gene matches.